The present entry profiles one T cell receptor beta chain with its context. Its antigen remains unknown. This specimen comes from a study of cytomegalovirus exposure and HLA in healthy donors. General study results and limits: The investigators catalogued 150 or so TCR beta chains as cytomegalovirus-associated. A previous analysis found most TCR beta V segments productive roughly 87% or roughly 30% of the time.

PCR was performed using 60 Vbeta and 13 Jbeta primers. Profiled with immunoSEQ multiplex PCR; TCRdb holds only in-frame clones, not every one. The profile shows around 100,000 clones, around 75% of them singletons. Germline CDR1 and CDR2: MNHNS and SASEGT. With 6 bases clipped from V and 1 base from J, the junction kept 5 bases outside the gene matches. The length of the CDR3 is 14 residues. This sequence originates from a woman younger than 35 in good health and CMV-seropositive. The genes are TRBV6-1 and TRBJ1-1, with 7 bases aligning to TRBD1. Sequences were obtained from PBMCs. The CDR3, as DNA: TGTGCCAGCAGAGCAGGGGGGTCGAACACTGAAGCTTTCTTT. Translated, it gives CASRAGGSNTEAFF.